Sequencing of this T cell receptor beta chain was carried out in a study of human T cells and chemical hapten exposure. Study-level background: Patches with 0.01% DPC went on the upper back, and the tests were read at 6 days. Alopecia areata, totalis or universalis was found in mostly female patients. Findings and limits, study-wide: The donors suffered from alopecia, so their immune response may not match that of healthy people.

With regard to this clonotype: The target antigen is unknown.

V lost 4 bases and J 0 bases, leaving 6 bases between the germline ends. CDR3 size: 14 residues. Germline V gene sequence: CDR1 MDHEN, CDR2 SYDVKM. TCRdb reprocessed the RACE reads with MiXCR, giving one entry per CDR3 protein. Among approximately 71,000 distinct CDR3 sequences, 8.5% to 14% were seen once, and the ten largest hold roughly 1.5%. Time point here: patch test 3, about 24 weeks after DPC sensitization. Treatment meaning: therapeutic diphenylcyclopropenone sensitization with weekly scalp DPC. Total RNA was isolated from unfractionated whole blood. The specimen was whole blood, collected in connection with sensitization to the hapten diphenylcyclopropenone (DPC). This TCR was sampled from a woman aged 45-60 years with alopecia areata. Some clones in this sample may be carry-over from other donors' samples. The genes are TRBV28 and TRBJ2-2; D ambiguous. Here the CDR3 DNA reads TGTGCCAGCAGTTCCTTTCCGAACACCGGGGAGCTGTTTTTT. Protein: CASSSFPNTGELFF.